The 31 T cell receptor beta chains listed next were all sequenced from one sample in a study of blood T cell repertoires in COVID-19. The table came from immunoSEQ multiplex PCR; TCRdb's copy has only in-frame clones and leaves some out. Of 150,000 to 200,000 clones in the sample, around 84% were seen once. Material for sequencing was peripheral blood. Receptors originate from a woman aged 70-85 years with COVID-19, enrolled during active disease.

The V gene is TRBV27, the J gene TRBJ1-5; TRBD1 is a possible D gene (5 bases). CDR1 MNHEY and CDR2 SMNVEV come from the germline V gene (reference sequence). The length of the CDR3 is 13 residues. V lost 8 bases to trimming and J lost 3 bases, with 11 bases between them. The CDR3 here is CASGRQYNQPQHF. The CDR3 region has the DNA TGTGCCAGCGGCCGACAGTACAATCAGCCCCAGCATTTT.

This clone was seen a single time. The V gene is TRBV5-4, the J gene TRBJ2-2; 12 bases line up with TRBD2. The CDR3 loop spans 16 amino acids. The junction had 6 bases not matched to a gene; V was cut back by 4 bases and J by 5 bases. Germline assignment: CDR1 SGHNT and CDR2 YYREEE (reference sequence). The CDR3 region has the DNA TGTGCCAGCAGCCCAGACGGACTAGCGGGGACCGGGGAGCTGTTTTTT. It is translated as CASSPDGLAGTGELFF. The complete variable domain, with remaining parts taken from reference TRBV5-4 and TRBJ2-2, reads ETGVTQSPTHLIKTRGQQVTLRCSSQSGHNTVSWYQQALGQGPQFIFQYYREEENGRGNFPPRFSGLQFPNYSSELNVNALELDDSALYLCASSPDGLAGTGELFFGEGSRLTVL.

This clone was detected once. This chain links TRBV29-1 with TRBJ1-1, with TRBD1 as a possible D gene (6 bases). The CDR3 is 12 amino acids. Between the trimmed V and J ends, which lost 7 bases and 4 bases, there was a span of 13 bases. Germline V lookup: CDR1 SQVTM, CDR2 ANQGSEA. CDR3: CSALRGTTEAFF. In DNA, the CDR3 is TGCAGCGCCCTAAGGGGGACCACTGAAGCTTTCTTT.

The chain couples TRBV29-1 to TRBJ2-3; D is unclear. CDR3 length equals 12 residues. Germline V CDR1 and CDR2: SQVTM, ANQGSEA. Trimming stripped 7 bases from V and 2 bases from J, with 10 bases between. The CDR3, as DNA: TGCAGCGCTCTAGAGAACACAGATACGCAGTATTTT. Translated, it gives CSALENTDTQYF.

This clone was observed a single time. The V call is TRBV4-1, the J call TRBJ1-3; D is unresolved. Per germline, CDR1 MGHRA and CDR2 YSYEKL. This CDR3 is 13 amino acids long. The germline V and J ends were trimmed by 3 bases and 3 bases, with 6 bases remaining between them. The chain's CDR3 is CASSQPHGNTIYF. CDR3 in DNA: TGCGCCAGCAGCCAGCCACATGGAAACACCATATATTTT.

The V and J genes are TRBV19 and TRBJ1-2; D is possibly TRBD1 (5 bases). The V and J ends lost 4 bases and 4 bases respectively, with 16 bases between them. The germline V gene has CDR1 LNHDA and CDR2 SQIVND (reference sequence). The CDR3 loop spans 15 amino acids. CDR3 nucleotide sequence: TGTGCCAGTAGTAAAGGAGGGGATTTCCCCTATGGCTACACCTTC. Protein: CASSKGGDFPYGYTF.

CDR3 in DNA: TGTGCCTATACGACAGGGAACAAGAACACCATATATTTT. As protein: CAYTTGNKNTIYF. The chain joins TRBV30 to TRBJ1-3; TRBD1 matches at 7 bases. V trimming: 7 bases; J trimming: 7 bases; junction bases outside the gene matches: 10. This CDR3 has 13 residues. Germline V lookup: CDR1 GTSNPN, CDR2 SVGIG (reference sequence). Combining the CDR3 with reference TRBV30 and TRBJ1-3 gives the whole variable domain SQTIHQWPATLVQPVGSPLSLECTVEGTSNPNLYWYRQAAGRGLQLLFYSVGIGQISSEVPQNLSASRPQDRQFILSSKKLLLSDSGFYLCAYTTGNKNTIYFGEGSWLTVV.

The rearrangement uses TRBV6-1 and TRBJ2-5; D might be TRBD2 (6 bases). The CDR3 length is 15 residues. V lost 1 base, J lost 4 bases, and 13 bases lay in between. Germline V CDR1 and CDR2: MNHNS, SASEGT. CDR3 in amino acids: CASSEGPLGRETQYF. The DNA of the CDR3 is TGTGCCAGCAGTGAAGGACCCCTCGGGAGAGAGACCCAGTACTTC.

The chain has TRBV6-5 and TRBJ1-1; 9 nucleotides agree with TRBD1. Germline CDR1 reads MNHEY; CDR2 reads SVGAGI. V gave up 8 bases and J gave up 5 bases; unmatched junction bases: 6. The CDR3 consists of 13 residues. CDR3 in amino acids: CASGGQGLTEAFF. DNA for the CDR3: TGTGCCAGCGGGGGACAGGGTCTAACTGAAGCTTTCTTT.

This clone was seen just once. This chain's CDR3 is CASRTGLVDEQFF. The CDR3 bases are TGTGCCAGCAGAACCGGACTAGTCGATGAGCAGTTCTTC. The chain is built from TRBV27 and TRBJ2-1; 7 nucleotides agree with TRBD2. This CDR3 region has 13 residues. The trim removed 6 bases at V and 8 bases at J, leaving 7 bases unmatched. The germline V gene encodes CDR1 MNHEY and CDR2 SMNVEV (reference sequence).

The chain recombines TRBV7-9 with TRBJ2-2, with 12 bases matching TRBD2. The CDR3 length is 17 residues. Germline V gene sequence: CDR1 SEHNR, CDR2 FQNEAQ (reference sequence). Trimming removed 4 bases from V and 4 bases from J; junction bases left unmatched: 7. The CDR3 DNA sequence: TGTGCCAGCAGCTCCCGGGGACTAGCGGGTACCACCGGGGAGCTGTTTTTT. Its protein is CASSSRGLAGTTGELFF.

V is TRBV7-2 and J is TRBJ2-1; no clear D gene. V gave up 5 bases and J gave up 4 bases, with 12 bases separating them. The CDR3 has 14 residues. CDR1 and CDR2 from the germline V gene are SGHTA and FQGNSA. CDR3 bases: TGTGCCAGCAGCGTGAGGTCCATATACAATGAGCAGTTCTTC. Residues: CASSVRSIYNEQFF.

The chain uses TRBV6-6 and TRBJ2-2; TRBD1 agrees at 9 bases. The CDR3 has 14 residues. V gave up 6 bases and J gave up 5 bases; unmatched junction bases: 4. The germline V gene has CDR1 MNHNY and CDR2 SVGAGI (reference sequence). The CDR3 here is CASSTTGGTGELFF. CDR3 nucleotides: TGTGCCAGCAGCACGACAGGGGGAACCGGGGAGCTGTTTTTT.

This clone was counted once. The rearrangement uses TRBV28 and TRBJ1-2, with TRBD1 as a possible D gene (6 bases). In germline, CDR1 is MDHEN, CDR2 SYDVKM. V was clipped by 4 bases and J by 2 bases, with 14 bases between them. The CDR3 loop spans 15 amino acids. The CDR3 loop is CASSSQGLGNYGYTF. As DNA, the CDR3 is TGTGCCAGCAGTTCACAGGGTTTGGGGAACTATGGCTACACCTTC.

This sequence joins TRBV6-5 and TRBJ1-3; D possibly corresponds to TRBD1 (5 bases). CDR1 MNHEY and CDR2 SVGAGI come from the germline V gene. This CDR3 is 15 amino acids long. Deletions cut 6 bases from V and 4 bases from J, with 16 bases between. The CDR3 nucleotides read TGTGCCAGCAGCCGGGGGGGTCGGGGAGGAAACACCATATATTTT. As protein: CASSRGGRGGNTIYF.

The chain combines TRBV5-4 with TRBJ2-1, with a weak D call TRBD1 (6 bases). CDR3 length equals 16 residues. Germline-derived CDR1 and CDR2 are SGHNT and YYREEE (reference sequence). V was trimmed by 3 bases and J by 1 base, leaving 14 bases between them. The CDR3: CASSSLRTDSYNEQFF. CDR3 DNA sequence: TGTGCCAGCAGCTCACTACGGACAGATTCCTACAATGAGCAGTTCTTC.

The CDR3 spells CASRDSLNTEAFF. The CDR3 DNA reads as TGCGCCAGCAGGGACAGTTTGAACACTGAAGCTTTCTTT. V usage is TRBV10-1 and J usage is TRBJ1-1; perhaps TRBD1 as D (6 bases). CDR3 length: 13 residues. Germline V gene data show CDR1 as WNHNN and CDR2 as SYGVQD (reference sequence). The V end was cut by 6 bases, the J end by 0 bases, with 8 bases between.

Many counts were recorded for this clone. V gene TRBV4-2 combines with J gene TRBJ1-6; TRBD1 matches 7 bases. Losses at the gene ends were 2 bases for V and 6 bases for J; bases not matched to a gene: 4. Germline V gene sequence: CDR1 LGHNA, CDR2 YNFKEQ. This CDR3 contains 15 residues. CDR3 loop: CASSQQGQTNSPLHF. The CDR3 DNA reads as TGTGCCAGCAGCCAACAGGGACAGACTAATTCACCCCTCCACTTT.

This clone was picked up one time. The genes are TRBV28 and TRBJ1-4, with TRBD1 matching over 8 bases. J lost 8 bases, V lost 7 bases, and 9 bases had no gene match. Germline V gives CDR1 MDHEN, CDR2 SYDVKM. The CDR3 has 14 amino acids. CDR3 residues: CASTPDRVFEKLFF. CDR3 sequence (DNA): TGTGCCAGCACCCCGGACAGGGTTTTCGAAAAACTGTTTTTT.

CDR3 amino acids: CASSFLAGADTGELFF. The CDR3, as DNA: TGTGCCAGCAGCTTCCTAGCGGGGGCAGACACCGGGGAGCTGTTTTTT. The J gene is TRBJ2-2, the V gene TRBV11-2; 10 nucleotides align to TRBD2. This CDR3 has 16 amino acids. After removal of 3 bases from V and 3 bases from J, the junction contained 4 bases not matched to a gene. Germline V gene lookup returns CDR1 SGHAT and CDR2 FQNNGV.

This chain connects TRBV6-5 to TRBJ1-4; D is possibly TRBD1 (5 bases). The CDR3 is made up of 12 amino acids. Between the trimmed V and J ends, which lost 6 bases and 7 bases, there was a span of 9 bases. CDR1 and CDR2 from the germline V gene are MNHEY and SVGAGI. The CDR3 nucleotides are TGTGCCAGCAGCAGGGATGGTGAAAAACTGTTTTTT. Its translation is CASSRDGEKLFF.

This clone was seen a single time. The rearrangement joins TRBV10-3 to TRBJ1-2, with 7 bases fitting TRBD1. V gave up 3 bases and J gave up 2 bases; unmatched junction bases: 3. This CDR3 has 14 residues. CDR1 and CDR2 from the germline V gene are ENHRY and SYGVKD. CDR3 sequence (DNA): TGTGCCATCAGTGATTGGACAGGAAACTATGGCTACACCTTC. Its translation is CAISDWTGNYGYTF.

The chain uses TRBV6-5 and TRBJ2-1; 7 positions agree with TRBD2. V lost 7 bases to trimming and J lost 9 bases; unmatched junction nucleotides: 15. The CDR3 contains 15 residues. Germline CDR1 MNHEY, CDR2 SVGAGI. The CDR3, as DNA: TGTGCCAGCACCATTCCAGCGGGGATTAACGGTGAGCAGTTCTTC. It specifies CASTIPAGINGEQFF.

V and J are TRBV5-6 and TRBJ1-1; the match to TRBD1 covers 10 bases. The CDR3 is 16 residues long. Looked up from germline, CDR1 is SGHDT and CDR2 is YYEEEE. V lost 4 bases, J lost 4 bases, and 10 bases stayed unmatched. CDR3 residues: CASSRDRGRPSTEAFF. The CDR3 DNA follows: TGTGCCAGCAGCCGAGACAGGGGGCGGCCGAGCACTGAAGCTTTCTTT.

The chain employs TRBV24-1 and TRBJ1-2, with D possibly TRBD1 on 5 matching bases. Trimming left V 6 bases short and J 6 bases short, with 10 bases between. CDR1 is KGHDR, CDR2 SFDVKD, per germline. This CDR3 is 12 amino acids long. Here the CDR3 reads CATSKGPDGYTF. The CDR3 DNA sequence: TGTGCCACCAGTAAGGGGCCGGATGGCTACACCTTC.

The rearrangement joins TRBV19 to TRBJ2-1; the match to TRBD1 covers 9 bases. From germline, CDR1 is LNHDA and CDR2 SQIVND (reference sequence). The CDR3 is 14 residues long. J was trimmed by 6 bases and V by 10 bases; bases with no gene match: 10. The CDR3 region has the DNA TGTGCCACTACCCCCCGGACAGGGGTCAATGAGCAGTTCTTC. This encodes CATTPRTGVNEQFF.

This clone was picked up a small number of times. The CDR3 coding sequence is TGTGCCAGCCAAGCGGGAGGGTCCTACAATGAGCAGTTCTTC. Translated: CASQAGGSYNEQFF. The V and J genes are TRBV2 and TRBJ2-1; TRBD2 matches at 10 bases. The CDR3 is 14 amino acids. After removal of 8 bases from V and 1 base from J, the junction contained 2 bases not matched to a gene. Germline CDR1 is SNHLY and CDR2 is FYNNEI.

The chain employs TRBV30 and TRBJ2-5, with TRBD2 matching 9 bases. The CDR3 loop spans 16 amino acids. Germline V gene sequence: CDR1 GTSNPN, CDR2 SVGIG (reference sequence). The V gene end was trimmed by 7 bases and the J gene end by 5 bases; junction bases not matched to a gene: 17. CDR3: CAFGRGEREATETQYF. The CDR3 bases are TGTGCCTTTGGGAGAGGTGAGCGGGAGGCCACGGAGACCCAGTACTTC.

The chain carries TRBV4-1 and TRBJ2-3; no clear D gene. Germline V gene lookup returns CDR1 MGHRA and CDR2 YSYEKL. The CDR3 has 13 residues. Trimming shortened V by 1 base and J by 7 bases, and 9 bases separated the two germline ends. The CDR3 nucleotides read TGCGCCAGCAGCCAAGTCAGTGGCCATACGCAGTATTTT. Protein: CASSQVSGHTQYF.

The rearrangement links TRBV25-1 to TRBJ2-1; D may be TRBD1 (6 bases). Germline CDR1 reads MGHDK; CDR2 reads SYGVNS. Between the trimmed V and J ends, which lost 7 bases and 6 bases, there was a span of 19 bases. The CDR3 covers 15 residues. The CDR3 DNA follows: TGTGCCAGCAAACCCGGACAGAGTCCCCTCAATGAGCAGTTCTTC. It codes for CASKPGQSPLNEQFF.

The genes are TRBV28 and TRBJ1-1; 10 bases agree with TRBD1. The CDR3 consists of 17 residues. Germline V gene lookup returns CDR1 MDHEN and CDR2 SYDVKM. With 4 bases clipped from V and 0 bases from J, the junction kept 8 bases outside the gene matches. CDR3 loop: CASSSFWDRGMNTEAFF. The CDR3 DNA reads TGTGCCAGCAGTTCATTTTGGGACAGGGGAATGAACACTGAAGCTTTCTTT.